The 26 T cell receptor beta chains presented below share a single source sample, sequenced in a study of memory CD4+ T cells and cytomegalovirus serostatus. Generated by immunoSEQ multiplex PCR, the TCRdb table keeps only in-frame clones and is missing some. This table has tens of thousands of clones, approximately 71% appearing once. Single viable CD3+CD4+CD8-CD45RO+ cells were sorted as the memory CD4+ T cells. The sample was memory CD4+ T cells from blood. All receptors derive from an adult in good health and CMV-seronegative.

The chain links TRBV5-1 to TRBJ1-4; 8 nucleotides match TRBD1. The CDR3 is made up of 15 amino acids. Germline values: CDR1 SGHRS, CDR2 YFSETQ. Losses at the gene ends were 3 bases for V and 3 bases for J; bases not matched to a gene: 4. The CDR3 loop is CASSWSGGANEKLFF. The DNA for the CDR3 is TGCGCCAGCAGCTGGTCAGGGGGCGCTAATGAAAAACTGTTTTTT.

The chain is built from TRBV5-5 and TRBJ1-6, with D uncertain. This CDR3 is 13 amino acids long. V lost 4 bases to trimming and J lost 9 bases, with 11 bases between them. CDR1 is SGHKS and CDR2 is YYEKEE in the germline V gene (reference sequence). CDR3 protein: CASSRPDFSPLHF. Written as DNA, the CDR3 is TGTGCCAGCAGCCGGCCTGATTTTTCACCCCTCCACTTT.

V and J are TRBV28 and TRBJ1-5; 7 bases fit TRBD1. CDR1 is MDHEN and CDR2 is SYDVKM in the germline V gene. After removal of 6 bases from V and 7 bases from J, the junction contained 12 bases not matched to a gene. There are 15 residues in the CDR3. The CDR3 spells CASSPRQGAPQPQHF. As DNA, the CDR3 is TGTGCCAGCAGCCCCCGACAGGGAGCTCCACAGCCCCAGCATTTT.

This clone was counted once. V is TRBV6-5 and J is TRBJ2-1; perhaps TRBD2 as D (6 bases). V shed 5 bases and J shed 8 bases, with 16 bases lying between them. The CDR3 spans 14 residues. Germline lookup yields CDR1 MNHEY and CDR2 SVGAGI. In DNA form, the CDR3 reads TGTGCCAGCAGTATCGGGAGAGGGAATTATGAGCAGTTCTTC. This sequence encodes CASSIGRGNYEQFF.

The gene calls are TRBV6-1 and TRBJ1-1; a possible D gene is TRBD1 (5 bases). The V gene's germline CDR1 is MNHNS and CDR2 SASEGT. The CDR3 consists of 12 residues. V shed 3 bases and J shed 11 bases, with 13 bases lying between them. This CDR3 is CASSDRQLRAFF. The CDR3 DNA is TGTGCCAGCAGTGACCGACAGCTCCGCGCTTTCTTT.

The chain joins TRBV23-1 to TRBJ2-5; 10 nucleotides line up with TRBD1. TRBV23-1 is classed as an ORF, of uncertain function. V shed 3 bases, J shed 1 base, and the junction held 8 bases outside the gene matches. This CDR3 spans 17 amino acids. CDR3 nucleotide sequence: TGCGCCAGCAGTCAGACAGGGGGCGGGGATTTCCAAGAGACCCAGTACTTC. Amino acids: CASSQTGGGDFQETQYF.

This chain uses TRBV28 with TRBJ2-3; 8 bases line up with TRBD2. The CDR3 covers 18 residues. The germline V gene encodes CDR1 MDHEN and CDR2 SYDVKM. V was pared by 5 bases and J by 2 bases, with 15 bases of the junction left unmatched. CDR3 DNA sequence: TGTGCCAGCAGTATATCCCGGGGACTAGGTTCCACCACAGATACGCAGTATTTT. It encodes CASSISRGLGSTTDTQYF.

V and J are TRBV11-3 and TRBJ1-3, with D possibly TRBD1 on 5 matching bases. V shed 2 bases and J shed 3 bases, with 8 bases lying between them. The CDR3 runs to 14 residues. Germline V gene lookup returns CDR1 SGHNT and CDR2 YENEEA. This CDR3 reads CASSLTGGGNTIYF. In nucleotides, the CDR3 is TGTGCCAGCAGCTTAACCGGGGGTGGAAACACCATATATTTT.

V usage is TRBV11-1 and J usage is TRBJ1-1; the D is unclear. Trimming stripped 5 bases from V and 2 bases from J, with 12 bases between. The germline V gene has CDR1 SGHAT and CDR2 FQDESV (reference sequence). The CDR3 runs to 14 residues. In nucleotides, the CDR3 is TGTGCCAGCAGCCGTGGCCCGTCTAACACTGAAGCTTTCTTT. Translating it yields CASSRGPSNTEAFF.

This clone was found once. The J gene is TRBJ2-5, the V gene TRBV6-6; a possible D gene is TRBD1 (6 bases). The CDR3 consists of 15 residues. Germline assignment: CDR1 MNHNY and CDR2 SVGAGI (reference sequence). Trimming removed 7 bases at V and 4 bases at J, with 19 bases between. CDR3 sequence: CASTPQTQGAETQYF. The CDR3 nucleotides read TGTGCCAGCACCCCTCAGACACAGGGTGCAGAGACCCAGTACTTC.

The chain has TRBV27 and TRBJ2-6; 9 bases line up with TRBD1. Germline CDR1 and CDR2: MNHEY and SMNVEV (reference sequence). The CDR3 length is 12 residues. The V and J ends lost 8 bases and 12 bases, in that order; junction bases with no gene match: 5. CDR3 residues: CASGTGYGVLTF. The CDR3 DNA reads TGTGCCAGCGGGACAGGGTACGGCGTCCTGACTTTC.

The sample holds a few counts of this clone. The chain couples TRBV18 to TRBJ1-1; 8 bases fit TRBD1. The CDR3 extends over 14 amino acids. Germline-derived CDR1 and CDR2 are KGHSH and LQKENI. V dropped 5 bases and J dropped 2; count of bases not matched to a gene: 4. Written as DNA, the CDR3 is TGTGCCAGCTCAACGGACAGGGCTAACACTGAAGCTTTCTTT. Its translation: CASSTDRANTEAFF.

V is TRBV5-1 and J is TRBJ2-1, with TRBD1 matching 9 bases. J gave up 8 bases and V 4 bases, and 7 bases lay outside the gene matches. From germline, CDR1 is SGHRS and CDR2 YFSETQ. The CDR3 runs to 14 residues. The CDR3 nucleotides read TGCGCCAGCAGCCGGGACAGGGAGGGGGATGAGCAGTTCTTC. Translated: CASSRDREGDEQFF.

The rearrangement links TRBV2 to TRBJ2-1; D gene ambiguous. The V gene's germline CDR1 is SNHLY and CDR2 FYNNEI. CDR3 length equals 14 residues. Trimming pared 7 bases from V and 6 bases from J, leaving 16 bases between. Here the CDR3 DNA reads TGTGCCAGCATGAGGAACAGTTGGGGCAATGAGCAGTTCTTC. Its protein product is CASMRNSWGNEQFF.

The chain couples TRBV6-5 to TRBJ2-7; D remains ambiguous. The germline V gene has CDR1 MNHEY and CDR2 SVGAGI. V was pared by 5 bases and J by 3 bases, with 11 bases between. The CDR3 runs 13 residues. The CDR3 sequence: CASSEASLYEQYF. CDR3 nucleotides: TGTGCCAGCAGTGAGGCCTCCCTCTACGAGCAGTACTTC.

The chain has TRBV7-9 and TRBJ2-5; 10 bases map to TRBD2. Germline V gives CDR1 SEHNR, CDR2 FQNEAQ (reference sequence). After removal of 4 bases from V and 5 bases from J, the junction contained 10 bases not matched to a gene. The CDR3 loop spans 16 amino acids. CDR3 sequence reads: CASSSPSGSIGETQYF. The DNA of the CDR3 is TGTGCCAGCAGCTCCCCTAGCGGGAGTATCGGCGAGACCCAGTACTTC.

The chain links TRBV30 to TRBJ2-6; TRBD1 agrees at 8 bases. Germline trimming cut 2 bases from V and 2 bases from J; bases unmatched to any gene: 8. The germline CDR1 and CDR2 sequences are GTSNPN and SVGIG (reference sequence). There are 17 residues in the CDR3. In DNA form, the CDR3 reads TGTGCCTGGAGTCCCTTTCCAGGGGGCGCTGGGGCCAACGTCCTGACTTTC. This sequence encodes CAWSPFPGGAGANVLTF. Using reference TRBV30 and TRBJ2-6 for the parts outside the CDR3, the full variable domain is SQTIHQWPATLVQPVGSPLSLECTVEGTSNPNLYWYRQAAGRGLQLLFYSVGIGQISSEVPQNLSASRPQDRQFILSSKKLLLSDSGFYLCAWSPFPGGAGANVLTFGAGSRLTVL.

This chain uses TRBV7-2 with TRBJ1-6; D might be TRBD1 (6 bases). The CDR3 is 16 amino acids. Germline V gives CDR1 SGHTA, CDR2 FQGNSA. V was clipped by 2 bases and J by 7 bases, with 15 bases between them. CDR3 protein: CASSLRDKGSNSPLHF. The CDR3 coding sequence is TGTGCCAGCAGCTTACGGGACAAGGGCTCCAATTCACCCCTCCACTTT.

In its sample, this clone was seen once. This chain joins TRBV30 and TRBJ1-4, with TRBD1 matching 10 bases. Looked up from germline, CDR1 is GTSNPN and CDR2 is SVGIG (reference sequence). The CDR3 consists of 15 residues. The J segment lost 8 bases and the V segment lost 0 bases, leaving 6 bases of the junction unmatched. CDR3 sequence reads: CAWSVGTGEGEKLFF. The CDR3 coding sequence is TGTGCCTGGAGTGTCGGGACAGGGGAGGGGGAAAAACTGTTTTTT.

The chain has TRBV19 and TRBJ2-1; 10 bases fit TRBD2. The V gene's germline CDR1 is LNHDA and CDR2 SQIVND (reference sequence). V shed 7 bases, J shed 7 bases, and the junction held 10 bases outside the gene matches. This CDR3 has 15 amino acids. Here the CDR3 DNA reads TGTGCCAGTAAAGAGCGGGAGGGCCTGGTTAATGAGCAGTTCTTC. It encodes CASKEREGLVNEQFF.

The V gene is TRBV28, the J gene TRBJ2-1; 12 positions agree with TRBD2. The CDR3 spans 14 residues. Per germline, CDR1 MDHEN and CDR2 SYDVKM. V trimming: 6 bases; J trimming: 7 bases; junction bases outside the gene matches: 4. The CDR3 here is CASRTSGRENEQFF. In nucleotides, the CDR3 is TGTGCCAGCAGGACTAGCGGGAGAGAGAATGAGCAGTTCTTC.

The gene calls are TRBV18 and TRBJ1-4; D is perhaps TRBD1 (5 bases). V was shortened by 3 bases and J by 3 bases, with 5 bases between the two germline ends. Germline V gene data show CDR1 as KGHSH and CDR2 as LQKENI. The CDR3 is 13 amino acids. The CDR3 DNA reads TGTGCCAGCTCACCGACAGCTAATGAAAAACTGTTTTTT. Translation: CASSPTANEKLFF. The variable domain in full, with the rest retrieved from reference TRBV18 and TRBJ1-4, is NAGVMQNPRHLVRRRGQEARLRCSPMKGHSHVYWYRQLPEEGLKFMVYLQKENIIDESGMPKERFSAEFPKEGPSILRIQQVVRGDSAAYFCASSPTANEKLFFGSGTQLSVL.

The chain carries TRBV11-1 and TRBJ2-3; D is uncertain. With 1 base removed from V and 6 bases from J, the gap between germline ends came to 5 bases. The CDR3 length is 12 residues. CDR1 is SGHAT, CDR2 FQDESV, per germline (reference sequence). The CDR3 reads CASSLVPDTQYF. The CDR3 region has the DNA TGTGCCAGCAGCTTAGTCCCTGATACGCAGTATTTT.

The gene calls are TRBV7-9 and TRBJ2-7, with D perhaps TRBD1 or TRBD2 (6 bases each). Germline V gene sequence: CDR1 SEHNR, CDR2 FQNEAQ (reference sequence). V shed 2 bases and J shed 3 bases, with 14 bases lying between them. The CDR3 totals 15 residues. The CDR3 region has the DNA TGTGCCAGCAGCTTATCGCGGGACAAATACTACGAGCAGTACTTC. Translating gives CASSLSRDKYYEQYF.

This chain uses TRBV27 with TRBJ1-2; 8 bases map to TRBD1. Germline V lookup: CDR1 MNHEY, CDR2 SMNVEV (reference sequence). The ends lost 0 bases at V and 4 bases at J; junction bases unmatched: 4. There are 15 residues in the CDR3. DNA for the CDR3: TGTGCCAGCAGTTTATCGCCGGGGACAGGCTATGGCTACACCTTC. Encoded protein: CASSLSPGTGYGYTF.

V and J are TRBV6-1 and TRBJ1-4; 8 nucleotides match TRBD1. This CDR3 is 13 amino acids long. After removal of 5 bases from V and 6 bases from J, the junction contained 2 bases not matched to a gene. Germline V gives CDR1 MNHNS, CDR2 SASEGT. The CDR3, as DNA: TGTGCCAGCAGTACGGGACAGGATGAAAAACTGTTTTTT. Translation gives CASSTGQDEKLFF.